This paragraph covers one TCR beta chain sequence. This specimen belongs to a study of control samples from healthy donors and cancer patients. The table came from immunoSEQ multiplex PCR; TCRdb's copy has only in-frame clones and leaves some out. The sample includes fewer than 70,000 clones, approximately 94% seen only once; the top ten take around 4%. From germline, CDR1 is SEHNR and CDR2 FQNEAQ (reference sequence). The CDR3 runs 15 residues. The V and J ends lost 5 bases and 5 bases, in that order; junction bases with no gene match: 5. The origin of this receptor is a man aged 25-45 years in good health. Sequenced input: blood. The chain employs TRBV7-9 and TRBJ2-1; 11 bases map to TRBD2. In DNA, the CDR3 is TGTGCCAGCAGCGCTACTAGCGGGAGAGACAATGAGCAGTTCTTC. Its protein is CASSATSGRDNEQFF.